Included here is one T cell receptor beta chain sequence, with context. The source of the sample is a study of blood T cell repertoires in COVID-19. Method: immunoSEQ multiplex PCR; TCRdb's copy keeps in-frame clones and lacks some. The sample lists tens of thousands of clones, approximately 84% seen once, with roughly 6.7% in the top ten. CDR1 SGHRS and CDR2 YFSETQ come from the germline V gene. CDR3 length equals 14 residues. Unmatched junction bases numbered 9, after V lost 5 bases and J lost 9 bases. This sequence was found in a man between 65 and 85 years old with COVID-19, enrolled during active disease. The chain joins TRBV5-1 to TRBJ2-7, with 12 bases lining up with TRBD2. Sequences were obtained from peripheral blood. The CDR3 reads CASSPGTSGLGQYF. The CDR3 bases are TGCGCCAGCAGTCCCGGGACTAGCGGGCTGGGGCAGTACTTC.